This record concerns one T cell receptor beta chain sequence. This record belongs to a study of blood T cell repertoires in COVID-19. TCRdb's table, derived via immunoSEQ multiplex PCR, lists solely in-frame clones and lacks some. The table has 55,000 to 90,000 clones, 88% seen once; the top ten hold about 1.4%. The length of the CDR3 is 15 residues. The germline V gene has CDR1 MDHEN and CDR2 SYDVKM. V was clipped by 1 base and J by 4 bases; unmatched bases: 2. This receptor was obtained from a human donor in a cohort sampled during active COVID-19. Sequenced material: peripheral blood. The chain employs TRBV28 and TRBJ1-2; 11 bases agree with TRBD1. Written as DNA, the CDR3 is TGTGCCAGCAGTTTATCAGGGACAGGGGGCTATGGCTACACCTTC. Residues: CASSLSGTGGYGYTF.